This passage covers 18 T cell receptor beta chains from one sample sequenced in a study of blood T cell repertoires in COVID-19. Clones were read by immunoSEQ multiplex PCR, and TCRdb kept only the in-frame ones, dropping some. The sample consists of 100,000 or so clones, around 87% of them appearing once. Sample: peripheral blood. The receptors were gathered from a woman at least 80 years old with acute or convalescent COVID-19.

V usage is TRBV6-6 and J usage is TRBJ1-3, with D possibly TRBD1 on 6 matching bases. Germline loops: CDR1 MNHNY, CDR2 SVGAGI (reference sequence). The V and J ends lost 6 bases and 0 bases respectively, with 12 bases between them. The CDR3 has 15 amino acids. This chain's CDR3 is CASRNRETSGNTIYF. Written as DNA, the CDR3 is TGTGCCAGCAGGAACAGGGAAACCTCTGGAAACACCATATATTTT.

The CDR3 region has the DNA TGTGCCAGCAGCTTAGTTGGGACTAGCGGGGGGCAAGAGACCCAGTACTTC. Its protein is CASSLVGTSGGQETQYF. This chain connects TRBV11-2 to TRBJ2-5; 15 bases match TRBD2. After removal of 1 base from V and 2 bases from J, the junction contained 2 bases not matched to a gene. Germline-derived CDR1 and CDR2 are SGHAT and FQNNGV. The CDR3 spans 17 residues.

In DNA form, the CDR3 reads TGTGCCAGCAGTTTAGGGGAGTTTCAGCCCCAGCATTTT. Amino acids: CASSLGEFQPQHF. The rearrangement joins TRBV27 to TRBJ1-5; the D is unclear. The germline CDR1 and CDR2 sequences are MNHEY and SMNVEV (reference sequence). V lost 2 bases and J 6 bases, leaving 8 bases between the germline ends. CDR3 size: 13 residues.

This chain connects TRBV13 to TRBJ2-1, with D possibly being TRBD2 (6 bases). V was cut by 3 bases and J by 0 bases, with 15 bases left in between. Per the germline V gene, CDR1 is PRHDT and CDR2 is FYEKMQ (reference sequence). The CDR3 spans 17 residues. CDR3 protein: CASSFTGDLSSYNEQFF. CDR3 sequence (DNA): TGTGCCAGCAGCTTTACCGGGGACTTGAGCTCCTACAATGAGCAGTTCTTC. Combining the CDR3 with reference TRBV13 and TRBJ2-1 gives the whole variable domain AAGVIQSPRHLIKEKRETATLKCYPIPRHDTVYWYQQGPGQDPQFLISFYEKMQSDKGSIPDRFSAQQFSDYHSELNMSSLELGDSALYFCASSFTGDLSSYNEQFFGPGTRLTVL.

The chain uses TRBV18 and TRBJ2-3; 11 nucleotides line up with TRBD2. Unmatched junction bases numbered 3, after V lost 3 bases and J lost 1 base. From germline, CDR1 is KGHSH and CDR2 LQKENI. CDR3 length: 16 residues. This CDR3 reads CASSPPLAGGTDTQYF. The DNA of the CDR3 is TGTGCCAGCTCACCGCCACTAGCGGGGGGCACAGATACGCAGTATTTT.

The chain carries TRBV28 and TRBJ2-7, with D perhaps matching TRBD2 (6 bases). This CDR3 is 16 amino acids long. Trimming took 6 bases from V and 3 from J, leaving 21 bases between them. Germline loops: CDR1 MDHEN, CDR2 SYDVKM. This CDR3 is CASSPLAGRSGYEQYF. The CDR3 nucleotides are TGTGCCAGCAGCCCACTGGCAGGGAGGAGCGGCTACGAGCAGTACTTC.

The chain uses TRBV3-1 (or the pseudogene TRBV3-2) and TRBJ2-3; the D gene is possibly TRBD1 (5 bases). The germline V gene encodes CDR1 LGHDT and CDR2 YNNKEL (reference sequence). This CDR3 is built from 13 residues. Trimming took off 5 bases at V and 7 bases at J, with 13 bases between the two ends. The CDR3 DNA is TGTGCCAGCAGCTCTACAGGTTCAAATACGCAGTATTTT. Protein sequence: CASSSTGSNTQYF.

V usage is TRBV30 and J usage is TRBJ2-1; 10 nucleotides align to TRBD2. Germline CDR1 reads GTSNPN; CDR2 reads SVGIG (reference sequence). This CDR3 contains 14 residues. With 4 bases clipped from V and 11 bases from J, the junction kept 11 bases outside the gene matches. The CDR3 reads CAWNPSGGTWKQFF. DNA for the CDR3: TGTGCCTGGAACCCTAGCGGGGGCACGTGGAAGCAGTTCTTC.

V gene TRBV10-3 combines with J gene TRBJ2-1, with D uncertain. The CDR3 extends over 15 amino acids. V was pared by 4 bases and J by 0 bases, with 10 bases between. The germline CDR1 and CDR2 sequences are ENHRY and SYGVKD. Here the CDR3 DNA reads TGTGCCATCAGTGCCCTACCTGGCTCCTACAATGAGCAGTTCTTC. Its translation: CAISALPGSYNEQFF.

J is TRBJ1-1 and V is TRBV6-5; D gene uncertain. This CDR3 contains 11 residues. Trimming took 6 bases from V and 3 from J, leaving 5 bases between them. Germline-derived CDR1 and CDR2 are MNHEY and SVGAGI. As DNA, the CDR3 is TGTGCCAGCAGGGCGGACACTGAAGCTTTCTTT. This sequence encodes CASRADTEAFF.

This chain joins TRBV13 and TRBJ1-2; 7 nucleotides line up with TRBD1. The CDR3 loop spans 13 amino acids. Germline V gene data show CDR1 as PRHDT and CDR2 as FYEKMQ (reference sequence). V was pared by 3 bases and J by 3 bases, with 1 base of the junction left unmatched. The CDR3 spells CASSLGQHYGYTF. The DNA of the CDR3 is TGTGCCAGCAGCTTGGGACAGCACTATGGCTACACCTTC.

V is TRBV5-4 and J is TRBJ2-3; 10 bases match TRBD2. This CDR3 spans 15 amino acids. Trimming took 5 bases from V and 5 from J; bases not matched to a gene: 8. Germline V lookup: CDR1 SGHNT, CDR2 YYREEE (reference sequence). The CDR3 nucleotides are TGTGCCAGCAGAACAGCGGGGGGGCCGCGAGATACGCAGTATTTT. This translates into CASRTAGGPRDTQYF.

The chain uses TRBV2 and TRBJ1-1; 10 bases map to TRBD1. The CDR3 loop spans 13 amino acids. V shed 10 bases, J shed 3 bases, and the junction held 5 bases outside the gene matches. Per germline, CDR1 SNHLY and CDR2 FYNNEI. CDR3 residues: CATRQGAYTEAFF. CDR3 DNA: TGTGCCACCAGACAGGGGGCGTACACTGAAGCTTTCTTT. Variable domain in full (rest from reference TRBV2 and TRBJ1-1): EPEVTQTPSHQVTQMGQEVILRCVPISNHLYFYWYRQILGQKVEFLVSFYNNEISEKSEIFDDQFSVERPDGSNFTLKIRSTKLEDSAMYFCATRQGAYTEAFFGQGTRLTVV.

The sample holds a few counts of this clone. The genes are TRBV5-8 and TRBJ2-7; 7 positions agree with TRBD1. In germline, CDR1 is SGHTS, CDR2 YDEGEE. The CDR3 length is 19 residues. V was clipped by 4 bases and J by 2 bases; unmatched bases: 21. DNA for the CDR3: TGTGCCAGCAGCCCGGATTTGTATTTTTCGTGGACAGGACCCTACGAGCAGTACTTC. The encoded protein is CASSPDLYFSWTGPYEQYF.

J is TRBJ1-5 and V is TRBV2; 8 nucleotides line up with TRBD1. CDR3 length: 17 amino acids. Germline values: CDR1 SNHLY, CDR2 FYNNEI. Germline trimming cut 4 bases from V and 6 bases from J; bases unmatched to any gene: 14. The CDR3 DNA reads TGTGCCAGCAGTGCGACCGGCGGACAGGGTTCGGGTCAGCCCCAGCATTTT. Encoded protein: CASSATGGQGSGQPQHF.

This sequence joins TRBV29-1 and TRBJ2-5; possibly TRBD1 for D (6 bases). CDR3 size: 13 residues. Germline-derived CDR1 and CDR2 are SQVTM and ANQGSEA. The germline V and J ends were trimmed by 4 bases and 2 bases, with 11 bases remaining between them. The CDR3: CSVVKRGQETQYF. Here the CDR3 DNA reads TGCAGCGTTGTAAAAAGGGGGCAAGAGACCCAGTACTTC.

The V and J genes are TRBV4-2 and TRBJ1-2; D remains ambiguous. Trimming took off 7 bases at V and 0 bases at J, with 15 bases between the two ends. Germline V CDR1 and CDR2: LGHNA, YNFKEQ. The CDR3 totals 15 residues. The CDR3: CASTDIQSTNYGYTF. CDR3 coding DNA: TGTGCCAGCACCGACATACAGTCAACTAACTATGGCTACACCTTC.

The chain employs TRBV25-1 and TRBJ1-6; TRBD1 might be the D (6 bases). This CDR3 region has 16 residues. V lost 3 bases, J lost 6 bases, and 15 bases lay in between. Germline V lookup: CDR1 MGHDK, CDR2 SYGVNS. CDR3 in amino acids: CASSDSRQEFNSPLHF. The DNA of the CDR3 is TGTGCCAGCAGTGACTCCAGACAGGAGTTTAATTCACCCCTCCACTTT.